The entry below describes one T cell receptor beta chain. This sample was included in a study of blood T cell repertoires in COVID-19. About the study: Sources were T cells, B-cell-depleted T cells, or PBMCs; the material itself was cDNA or gDNA.

CDR1 is SGHAT, CDR2 FQNNGV, per germline. Trimming removed 6 bases from V and 6 bases from J; junction bases left unmatched: 16. This CDR3 is 18 amino acids long. Participants were aged about 18 to 89 years from 20 to 30 US areas. Participants reported their clinical history, and cohort assignment relied on those reports. Per the original methods: Amplifying reference gene primers gave estimates of nucleated cell counts. Method: immunoSEQ multiplex PCR; TCRdb's copy keeps in-frame clones and lacks some. V and J calls plus clone size are reproduced from that table; the DNA served to infer D and trimming. The table lists about 200,000 clones, about 85% of them singletons, with 2% to 2.5% in the top ten.

This chain connects TRBV11-2 to TRBJ1-6; TRBD1 matches 8 bases. This sequence originates from a woman aged 25 to 39 who had recovered from COVID-19. Sequenced material: PBMCs or T cells enriched from blood (not recorded which). CDR3 nucleotide sequence: TGTGCCAGCAGGTCAGGACAGGGACCACTCGATCTTAATTCACCCCTCCACTTT. Translating gives CASRSGQGPLDLNSPLHF.